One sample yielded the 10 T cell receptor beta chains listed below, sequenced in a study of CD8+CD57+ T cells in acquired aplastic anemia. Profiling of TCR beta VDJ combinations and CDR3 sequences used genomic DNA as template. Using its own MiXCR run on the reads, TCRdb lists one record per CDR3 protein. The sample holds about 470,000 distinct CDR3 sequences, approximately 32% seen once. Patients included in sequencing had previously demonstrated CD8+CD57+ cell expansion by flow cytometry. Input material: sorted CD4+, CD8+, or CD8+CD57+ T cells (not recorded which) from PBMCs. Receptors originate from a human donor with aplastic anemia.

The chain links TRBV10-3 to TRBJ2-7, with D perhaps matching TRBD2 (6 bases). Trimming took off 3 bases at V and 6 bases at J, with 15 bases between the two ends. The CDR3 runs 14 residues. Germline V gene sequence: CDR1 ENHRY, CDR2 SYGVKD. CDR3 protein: CAISDDWRGVEQYF. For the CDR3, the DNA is TGTGCCATCAGTGACGACTGGAGGGGCGTCGAGCAGTACTTC.

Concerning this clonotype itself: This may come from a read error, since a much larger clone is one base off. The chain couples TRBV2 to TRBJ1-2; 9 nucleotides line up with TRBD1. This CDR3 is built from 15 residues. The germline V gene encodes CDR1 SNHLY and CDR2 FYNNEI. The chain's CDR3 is CASQITGGDNCGYTF. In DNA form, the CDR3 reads TGTGCCAGCCAAATAACAGGGGGCGATAACTGTGGCTACACCTTC.

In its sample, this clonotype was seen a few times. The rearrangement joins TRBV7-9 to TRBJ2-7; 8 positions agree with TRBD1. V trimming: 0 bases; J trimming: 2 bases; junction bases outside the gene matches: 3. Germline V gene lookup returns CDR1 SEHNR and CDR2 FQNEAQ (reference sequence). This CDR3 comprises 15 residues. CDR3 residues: CASSLAQGAAYEQYF. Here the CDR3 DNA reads TGTGCCAGCAGCTTAGCGCAGGGGGCCGCCTACGAGCAGTACTTC.

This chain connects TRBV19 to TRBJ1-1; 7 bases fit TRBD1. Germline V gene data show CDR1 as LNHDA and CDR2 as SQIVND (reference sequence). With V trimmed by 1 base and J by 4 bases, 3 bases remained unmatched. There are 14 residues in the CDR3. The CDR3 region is CASSIATGTTEAFF. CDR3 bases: TGTGCCAGTAGTATAGCGACAGGGACCACTGAAGCTTTCTTT.

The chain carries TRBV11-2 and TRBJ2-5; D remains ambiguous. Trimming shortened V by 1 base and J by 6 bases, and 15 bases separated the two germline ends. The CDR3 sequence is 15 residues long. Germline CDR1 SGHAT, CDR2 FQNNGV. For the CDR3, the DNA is TGTGCCAGCAGCTTAGTTCGAGGCGTTGGTCAGACCCAGTACTTC. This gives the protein CASSLVRGVGQTQYF.

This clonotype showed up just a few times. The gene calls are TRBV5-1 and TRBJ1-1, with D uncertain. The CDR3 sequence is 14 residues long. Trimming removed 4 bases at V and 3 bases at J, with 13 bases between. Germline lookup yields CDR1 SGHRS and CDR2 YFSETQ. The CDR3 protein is CASSGLGRDTEAFF. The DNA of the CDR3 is TGCGCCAGCAGCGGGTTGGGGAGGGACACTGAAGCTTTCTTT.

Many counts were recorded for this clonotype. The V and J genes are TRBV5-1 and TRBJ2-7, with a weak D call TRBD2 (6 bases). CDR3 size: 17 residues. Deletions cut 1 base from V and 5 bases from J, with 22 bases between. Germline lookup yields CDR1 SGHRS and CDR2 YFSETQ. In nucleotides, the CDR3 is TGCGCCAGCAGCTTGCGGTCCACACTGGAGGGTACCCACGAGCAGTACTTC. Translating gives CASSLRSTLEGTHEQYF.

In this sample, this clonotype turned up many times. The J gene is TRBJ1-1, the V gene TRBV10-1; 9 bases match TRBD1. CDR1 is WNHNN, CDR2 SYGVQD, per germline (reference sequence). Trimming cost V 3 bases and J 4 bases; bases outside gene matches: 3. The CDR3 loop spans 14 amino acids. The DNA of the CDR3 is TGCGCCAGCAGTGAAACGGACAGGGGCACTGAAGCTTTCTTT. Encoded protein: CASSETDRGTEAFF.

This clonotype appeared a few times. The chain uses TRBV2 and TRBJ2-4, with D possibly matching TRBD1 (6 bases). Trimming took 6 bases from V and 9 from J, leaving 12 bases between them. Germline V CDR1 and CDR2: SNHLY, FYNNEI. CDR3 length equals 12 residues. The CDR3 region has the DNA TGTGCCAGCAGGAGGACAGTTTCCATTCAGTACTTC. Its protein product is CASRRTVSIQYF.

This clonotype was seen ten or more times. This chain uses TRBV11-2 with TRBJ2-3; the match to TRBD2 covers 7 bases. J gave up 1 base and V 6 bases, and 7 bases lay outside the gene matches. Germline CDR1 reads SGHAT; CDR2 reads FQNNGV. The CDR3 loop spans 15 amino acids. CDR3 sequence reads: CASRQPSGRTDTQYF. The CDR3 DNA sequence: TGTGCCAGCAGACAACCTAGCGGACGCACAGATACGCAGTATTTT.